The rows below give T cell receptor beta chains drawn from one sample of a study of T cell repertoires in cytomegalovirus infection. A single record per CDR3 protein comes from TCRdb applying MiXCR to the reads. The table includes about 770,000 distinct CDR3 sequences, roughly 29% detected once. Their antigen targets remain unknown. The source was cultured CD8+ T cells from PBMCs, collected from culture after CMV antigen stimulation. These receptors were taken from a human donor in good health (CMV status not recorded). Some clones in this sample may be carry-over from other donors' samples. CDR3s include the opening cysteine and the closing phenylalanine or tryptophan. D genes are given only for firm matches. For some rows the clone size is stated as once, few or many, or as a class when expanded; others skip it.

>TRBD1|many|TRBJ1-1|TRBV11-3
CASSDRGMNTEAFF
TGTGCCAGCAGCGACAGGGGGATGAACACTGAAGCTTTCTTT
>NA|NA|TRBJ1-1|TRBV12-5
CASGLTSGGQYTEAFF
TGTGCTAGTGGTTTGACTTCCGGGGGGCAGTACACTGAAGCTTTCTTT
>TRBD1|many|TRBJ1-2|TRBV7-6
CASSPGQGFGYTF
TGTGCCAGCAGTCCCGGACAGGGGTTTGGCTACACCTTC
>NA|NA|TRBJ2-1|TRBV20-1
CSASVADQLYRNNEQFF
TGCAGTGCTAGTGTGGCAGACCAACTTTACCGAAACAATGAGCAGTTCTTC
>TRBD1|NA|TRBJ2-7|TRBV15
CATSGKGTAGEQYF
TGTGCCACCAGCGGAAAAGGGACAGCCGGAGAGCAGTACTTC
>NA|NA|TRBJ2-1|TRBV2
CASSGGLEQFF
TGTGCCAGCAGTGGCGGGCTCGAGCAGTTCTTC
>TRBD2|few|TRBJ2-3|TRBV27
CASSLSSGGLISSSTDTQYF
TGTGCCAGCAGTTTATCTAGCGGGGGCCTCATAAGTTCTAGCACAGATACGCAGTATTTT
>TRBD1|many|TRBJ2-1|TRBV7-6
CASSDTGGFYNEQFF
TGTGCCAGCAGCGACACAGGGGGATTTTACAATGAGCAGTTCTTC
>TRBD1|few|TRBJ2-1|TRBV4-2
CASSQGTGFHNEQFF
TGTGCCAGCAGCCAGGGGACAGGGTTTCACAATGAGCAGTTCTTC
>TRBD2|few|TRBJ2-3|TRBV19
CASSVGLAGVSDTQYF
TGTGCCAGTAGTGTCGGTTTAGCGGGGGTTTCAGATACGCAGTATTTT
>NA|NA|TRBJ1-1|TRBV6-5
CASSAPGRPNTEAFF
TGTGCCAGCAGTGCCCCCGGACGGCCGAACACTGAAGCTTTCTTT
>NA|NA|TRBJ1-3|TRBV11-2
CASSLVSPGNTIYF
TGTGCCAGCAGCTTAGTGTCGCCCGGAAACACCATATATTTT
>TRBD1|NA|TRBJ2-2|TRBV5-1
CASSLDSGGAYTGELFF
TGCGCCAGCAGCTTGGATTCAGGGGGCGCGTACACCGGGGAGCTGTTTTTT
>NA|few|TRBJ2-5|TRBV7-2
CASSLAGSAQETQYF
TGTGCCAGCAGCTTAGCCGGGTCAGCCCAAGAGACCCAGTACTTC
>NA|few|TRBJ2-1|TRBV5-6
CASSLAYQDNEQFF
TGTGCCAGCAGCTTGGCATACCAGGACAATGAGCAGTTCTTC
>NA|NA|TRBJ1-1|TRBV28
CASSLGWLGNLNTEAFF
TGTGCCAGCAGTTTAGGGTGGCTGGGTAACTTGAACACTGAAGCTTTCTTT
>NA|few|TRBJ1-6|TRBV7-8
CASSLWGVQSYNSPLHF
TGTGCCAGCAGCTTATGGGGGGTCCAATCCTATAATTCACCCCTCCACTTT
>NA|NA|TRBJ2-1|TRBV5-4
CASSLENGPLSSYNEQFF
TGTGCCAGCAGCTTGGAAAACGGCCCCCTAAGCTCCTACAATGAGCAGTTCTTC
>TRBD2|many|TRBJ2-1|TRBV27
CASRVAGAYNEQFF
TGTGCCAGCAGGGTAGCGGGGGCCTACAATGAGCAGTTCTTC
>NA|many|TRBJ2-3|TRBV7-6
CASSLGGGAGIVADTQYF
TGTGCCAGCAGCTTAGGCGGGGGCGCCGGGATTGTGGCAGATACGCAGTATTTT
>NA|many|TRBJ1-1|TRBV6-2/TRBV6-3
CASSYWDTEAFF
TGTGCCAGCAGTTACTGGGACACTGAAGCTTTCTTT
>TRBD1|NA|TRBJ2-3|TRBV28
CASSADRGRTDTQYF
TGTGCCAGCAGTGCCGACAGGGGACGAACAGATACGCAGTATTTT
>NA|NA|TRBJ2-2|TRBV27
CASRHGRNTGELFF
TGTGCCAGCAGACACGGGCGGAACACCGGGGAGCTGTTTTTT
>NA|NA|TRBJ2-3|TRBV14
CASSQGLGTTDTQYF
TGTGCCAGCAGCCAGGGACTCGGGACCACAGATACGCAGTATTTT
>NA|NA|TRBJ1-3|TRBV13
CASSRGGRLHDSGNTIYF
TGTGCCAGCAGTAGAGGGGGTCGTTTACACGACTCTGGAAACACCATATATTTT
>NA|few|TRBJ2-1|TRBV28
CASSVDDYNEQFF
TGTGCCAGCAGCGTCGACGACTACAATGAGCAGTTCTTC
>NA|few|TRBJ2-1|TRBV19
CASSIGGISYNEQFF
TGTGCCAGTAGTATCGGGGGAATCTCCTACAATGAGCAGTTCTTC
>NA|few|TRBJ1-5|TRBV19
CASSNPGSNQPQHF
TGTGCCAGTAGTAACCCGGGGAGCAATCAGCCCCAGCATTTT
>NA|once|TRBJ1-1|TRBV19
CASIWGNTEAFF
TGTGCCAGTATTTGGGGGAACACTGAAGCTTTCTTT
>NA|many|TRBJ2-2|TRBV7-6
CASSLALHGQGGTGELFF
TGTGCCAGCAGCTTAGCCCTACACGGACAGGGAGGGACCGGGGAGCTGTTTTTT
>NA|NA|TRBJ2-7|TRBV14
CASSPCGWASSSYEQYF
TGTGCCAGCAGCCCCTGTGGATGGGCATCGAGCTCCTACGAGCAGTACTTC
>NA|NA|TRBJ1-2|TRBV7-9
CASSPVGEWDYGYTF
TGTGCCAGCAGTCCTGTAGGGGAATGGGACTATGGCTACACCTTC
>NA|NA|TRBJ2-7|TRBV15
CATSSGTSRAQYF
TGTGCCACCAGCAGCGGCACCTCAAGGGCGCAGTACTTC
>NA|NA|TRBJ2-7|TRBV15
CATRGGPYEQYF
TGTGCCACCAGAGGCGGCCCGTACGAGCAGTACTTC
>NA|NA|TRBJ2-6|TRBV20-1
CSANARKRGFGANVLTF
TGCAGTGCGAATGCAAGGAAGAGGGGGTTTGGGGCCAACGTCCTGACTTTC
>NA|NA|TRBJ2-3|TRBV9
CASSRTAGRTDTQYF
TGTGCCAGCAGCCGGACGGCAGGGCGGACAGATACGCAGTATTTT
>TRBD1|NA|TRBJ1-1|TRBV6-2/TRBV6-3
CASSYPGAGGHTEAFF
TGTGCCAGCAGTTACCCCGGGGCAGGGGGACATACTGAAGCTTTCTTT
>NA|few|TRBJ2-5|TRBV12-3/TRBV12-4
CASSAEETQYF
TGTGCCAGCAGCGCCGAAGAGACCCAGTACTTC
>NA|few|TRBJ1-1|TRBV19
CASSVAMNTEAFF
TGTGCCAGTAGTGTAGCGATGAACACTGAAGCTTTCTTT
>NA|NA|TRBJ1-2|TRBV27
CASSPDGTAYGYTF
TGTGCCAGCAGTCCCGACGGGACGGCCTATGGCTACACCTTC
>NA|many|TRBJ2-2|TRBV7-6
CASSLVTGLSGTGELFF
TGTGCCAGCAGCTTAGTTACAGGACTGAGTGGAACCGGGGAGCTGTTTTTT
>TRBD2|NA|TRBJ2-3|TRBV29-1
CSVEGIAGGNLYNTDTQYF
TGCAGCGTTGAAGGGATAGCGGGGGGCAACCTCTATAACACAGATACGCAGTATTTT
>NA|NA|TRBJ2-7|TRBV12-3/TRBV12-4
CASSQRQSYEQYF
TGTGCCAGCAGTCAACGACAGTCCTACGAGCAGTACTTC
>NA|NA|TRBJ2-7|TRBV6-4
CASKPWRRHYEQYF
TGTGCCAGTAAGCCCTGGAGACGACACTACGAGCAGTACTTC
>NA|NA|TRBJ2-1|TRBV6-8
CASSHDLDEQFF
TGTGCCAGCAGTCACGACCTAGATGAGCAGTTCTTC